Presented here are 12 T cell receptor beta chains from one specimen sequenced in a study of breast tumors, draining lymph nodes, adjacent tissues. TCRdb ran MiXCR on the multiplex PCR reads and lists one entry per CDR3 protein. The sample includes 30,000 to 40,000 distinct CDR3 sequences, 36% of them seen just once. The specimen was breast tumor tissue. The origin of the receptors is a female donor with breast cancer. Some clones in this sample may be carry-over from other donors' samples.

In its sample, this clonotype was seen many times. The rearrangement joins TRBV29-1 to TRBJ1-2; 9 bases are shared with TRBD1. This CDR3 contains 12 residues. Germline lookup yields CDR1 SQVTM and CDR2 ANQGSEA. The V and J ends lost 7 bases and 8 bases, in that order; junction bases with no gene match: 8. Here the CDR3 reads CSARGQGGGYTF. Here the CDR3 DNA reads TGCAGCGCTAGGGGACAGGGAGGAGGCTACACCTTC.

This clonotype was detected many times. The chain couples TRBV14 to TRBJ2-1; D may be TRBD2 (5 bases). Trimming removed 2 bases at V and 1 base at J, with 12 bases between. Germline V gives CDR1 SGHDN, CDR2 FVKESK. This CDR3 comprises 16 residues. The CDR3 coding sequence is TGTGCCAGCAGCCAACTGGCGGGTTGGTCCTACAATGAGCAGTTCTTC. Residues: CASSQLAGWSYNEQFF.

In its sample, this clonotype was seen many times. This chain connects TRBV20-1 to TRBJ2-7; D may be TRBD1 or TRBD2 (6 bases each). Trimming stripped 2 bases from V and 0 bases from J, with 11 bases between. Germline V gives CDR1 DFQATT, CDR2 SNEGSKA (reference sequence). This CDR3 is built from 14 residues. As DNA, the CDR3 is TGCAGTGCTAGAACCTGGGGGGCCTCCTACGAGCAGTACTTC. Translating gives CSARTWGASYEQYF.

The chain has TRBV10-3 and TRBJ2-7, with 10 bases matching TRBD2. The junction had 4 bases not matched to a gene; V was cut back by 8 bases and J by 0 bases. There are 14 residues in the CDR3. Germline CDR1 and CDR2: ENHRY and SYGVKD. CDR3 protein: CAISRTSGSYEQYF. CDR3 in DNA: TGTGCCATCTCCAGGACTAGCGGCTCCTACGAGCAGTACTTC.

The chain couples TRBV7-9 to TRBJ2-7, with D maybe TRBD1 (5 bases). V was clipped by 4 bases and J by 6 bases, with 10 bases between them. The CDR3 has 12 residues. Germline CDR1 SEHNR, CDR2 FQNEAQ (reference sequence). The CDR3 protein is CASSSDSLEQYF. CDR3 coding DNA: TGTGCCAGCAGCTCCGACAGCCTCGAGCAGTACTTC.

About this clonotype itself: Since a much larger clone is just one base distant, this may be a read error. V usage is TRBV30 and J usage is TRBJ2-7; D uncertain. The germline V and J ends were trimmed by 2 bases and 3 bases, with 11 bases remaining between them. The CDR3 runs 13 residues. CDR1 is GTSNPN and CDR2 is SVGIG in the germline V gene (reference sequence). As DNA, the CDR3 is TGTGCCTGGAGTCCCGGACGGAACTACGAGCAGTACTTC. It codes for CAWSPGRNYEQYF.

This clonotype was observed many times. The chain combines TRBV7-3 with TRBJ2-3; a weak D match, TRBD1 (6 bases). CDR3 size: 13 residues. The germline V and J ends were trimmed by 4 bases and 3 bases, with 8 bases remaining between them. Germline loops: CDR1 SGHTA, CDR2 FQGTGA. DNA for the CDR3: TGTGCCAGCAGCTCGAGGGGGACAGATACGCAGTATTTT. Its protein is CASSSRGTDTQYF. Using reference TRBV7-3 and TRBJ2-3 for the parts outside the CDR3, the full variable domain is GAGVSQTPSNKVTEKGKYVELRCDPISGHTALYWYRQSLGQGPEFLIYFQGTGAADDSGLPNDRFFAVRPEGSVSTLKIQRTERGDSAVYLCASSSRGTDTQYFGPGTRLTVL.

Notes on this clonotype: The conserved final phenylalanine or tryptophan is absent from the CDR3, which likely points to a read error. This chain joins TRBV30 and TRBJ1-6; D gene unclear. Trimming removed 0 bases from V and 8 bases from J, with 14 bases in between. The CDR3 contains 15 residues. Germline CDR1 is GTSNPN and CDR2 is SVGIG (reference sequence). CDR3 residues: CAWSVKVGPDSPLHC. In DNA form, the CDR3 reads TGTGCCTGGAGTGTAAAGGTTGGGCCTGATTCACCCCTCCACTGT.

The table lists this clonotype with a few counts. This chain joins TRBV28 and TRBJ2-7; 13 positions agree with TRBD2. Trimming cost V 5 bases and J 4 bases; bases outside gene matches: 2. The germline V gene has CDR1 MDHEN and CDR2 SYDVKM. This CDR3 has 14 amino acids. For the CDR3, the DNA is TGTGCCAGCAGTGGACTAGCGGGAGAATACGAGCAGTACTTC. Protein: CASSGLAGEYEQYF. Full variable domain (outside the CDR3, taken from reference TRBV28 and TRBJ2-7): DVKVTQSSRYLVKRTGEKVFLECVQDMDHENMFWYRQDPGLGLRLIYFSYDVKMKEKGDIPEGYSVSREKKERFSLILESASTNQTSMYLCASSGLAGEYEQYFGPGTRLTVT.

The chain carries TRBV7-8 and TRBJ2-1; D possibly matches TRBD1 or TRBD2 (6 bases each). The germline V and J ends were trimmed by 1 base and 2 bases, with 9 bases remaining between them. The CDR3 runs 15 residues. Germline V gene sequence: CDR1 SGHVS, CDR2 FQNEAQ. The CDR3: CASSLDGGAYNEQFF. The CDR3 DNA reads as TGTGCCAGCAGCTTAGACGGGGGCGCCTACAATGAGCAGTTCTTC.

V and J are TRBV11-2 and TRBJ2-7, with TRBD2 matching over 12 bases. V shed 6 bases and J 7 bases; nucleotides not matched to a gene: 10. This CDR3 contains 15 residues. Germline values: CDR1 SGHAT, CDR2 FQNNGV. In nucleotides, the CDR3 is TGTGCCAGCAGGAACCCTAGCGGGAGGGCCAGTGAGCAGTACTTC. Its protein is CASRNPSGRASEQYF.

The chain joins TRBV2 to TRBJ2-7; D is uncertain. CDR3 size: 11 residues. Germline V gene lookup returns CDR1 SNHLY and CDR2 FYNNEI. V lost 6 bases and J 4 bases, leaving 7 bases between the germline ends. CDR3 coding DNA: TGTGCCAGCAGAGACGGGTACGAGCAGTACTTC. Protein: CASRDGYEQYF.